A selection of T cell receptor beta chains follows, all from one sample in a study of human T cells and chemical hapten exposure. MiXCR, applied by TCRdb to the RACE reads, yields one record per CDR3 protein. This sample yields roughly 130,000 distinct CDR3 sequences, of which about 9.4% are seen a single time; about 2% belongs to the top ten. The sample consisted of whole blood. The receptors shown here come from a male donor in good health. Some clones in this sample may be carry-over from other donors' samples. Both conserved end residues are part of each CDR3. D genes are given only for firm matches. Expanded clones get a size class; other rows say once, few or many, or leave the size out.

d_gene	v_gene	j_gene	abundance	CDR3nt	CDR3aa
-	TRBV20-1	TRBJ1-2	-	TGCAGTGCTACAGGGTTCCACACCTTC	CSATGFHTF
-	TRBV2	TRBJ2-3	-	TGTGCCAGCAGTGAAGCTTGGACTACCCTCACAGATACGCAGTATTTT	CASSEAWTTLTDTQYF
-	TRBV5-1	TRBJ1-1	-	TGCGCCAGCAGCCCCCCCGAACAGGGAATGAACACTGAAGCTTTCTTT	CASSPPEQGMNTEAFF
-	TRBV12-3/TRBV12-4	TRBJ2-5	few	TGTGCCAGCAGCCCTTCGACTGAGACCCAGTACTTC	CASSPSTETQYF
-	TRBV20-1	TRBJ1-4	few	TGCAGTGCTAGAGCCGGGACAACAACTAATGAAAAACTGTTTTTT	CSARAGTTTNEKLFF
-	TRBV3-1	TRBJ1-3	few	TGTGCCAGCAGCCGCCCCCGGGTCTCCTCTGGAAACACCATATATTTT	CASSRPRVSSGNTIYF
-	TRBV29-1	TRBJ1-5	many	TGCAGCGTACTGGAGGGGTTCGGCAATCAGCCCCAGCATTTT	CSVLEGFGNQPQHF
-	TRBV2	TRBJ2-7	many	TGTGCCAGCAGTGTGCAGGGGAACTACGAGCAGTACTTC	CASSVQGNYEQYF
TRBD1	TRBV2	TRBJ2-7	many	TGTGCCAGCAGGGGACAGGGATCAACCTCCGAGCAGTACTTC	CASRGQGSTSEQYF
-	TRBV5-1	TRBJ2-1	many	TGCGCCAGCAGCTTCTACACCGGCAATGAGCAGTTCTTC	CASSFYTGNEQFF
-	TRBV9	TRBJ1-2	few	TGTGCCAGCAGCGATCGTATCGGCTATGGCTACACCTTC	CASSDRIGYGYTF
-	TRBV20-1	TRBJ1-1	-	TGCAGTGCTGATGTTAGGGCAGCGAACACTGAAGCTTTCTTT	CSADVRAANTEAFF
TRBD1	TRBV7-3	TRBJ1-2	many	TGTGCCAGCAGCGACGGGACAGAAAGTAACTATGGCTACACCTTC	CASSDGTESNYGYTF
TRBD2	TRBV12-5	TRBJ2-2	many	TGTGCTAGTGGTTTGAGGGCGGGAGGTAGCACCGGGGAGCTGTTTTTT	CASGLRAGGSTGELFF
TRBD1	TRBV5-1	TRBJ2-7	many	TGCGCCAGCAGCCACAGGGGCGACGAGCAGTACTTC	CASSHRGDEQYF
-	TRBV5-1	TRBJ1-1	many	TGCGCCAGCAGCTTGGCCCCGACGGGCACTGAAGCTTTCTTT	CASSLAPTGTEAFF
TRBD1	TRBV10-3	TRBJ2-7	few	TGTGCCATCAGCTCAACAGGGGTTAGCTACGAGCAGTACTTC	CAISSTGVSYEQYF
-	TRBV29-1	TRBJ1-1	few	TGCAGCGTTGAGGAGGGACGGACGAACACTGAAGCTTTCTTT	CSVEEGRTNTEAFF
-	TRBV6-5	TRBJ2-6	-	TGTGCCAGCAGTTACTCGGCCGGGGGAACTGGGGCCAACGTCCTGACTTTC	CASSYSAGGTGANVLTF
TRBD1	TRBV10-1	TRBJ1-1	-	TGCGCCAGCAGTGCGGGACAGGGGATGAACACTGAAGCTTTCTTT	CASSAGQGMNTEAFF
-	TRBV27	TRBJ2-4	few	TGTGCCAGCAGTTTAACCAGAGGGGACATTCAGTACTTC	CASSLTRGDIQYF
-	TRBV20-1	TRBJ2-1	few	TGCAGTGCTAGAGATGGGTCCAGCCGGCCCCTCTCCTACAATGAGCAGTTCTTC	CSARDGSSRPLSYNEQFF
-	TRBV7-6	TRBJ1-6	many	TGTGCCAGCAGCCGCTATCTCGATTCCAATTCACCCCTCCACTTT	CASSRYLDSNSPLHF
TRBD2	TRBV18	TRBJ2-1	-	TGTGCCAGCTCACCACCCGCGGGAGAGTCCTACAATGAGCAGTTCTTC	CASSPPAGESYNEQFF
-	TRBV20-1	TRBJ1-6	few	TGCAGTGCTAGAGCCCACGTAGAACCTAGCTCCTATAATTCACCCCTCCACTTT	CSARAHVEPSSYNSPLHF
TRBD1	TRBV7-9	TRBJ1-1	-	TGTGCCAGCAGCTTAAACAGGGGTATTGGGACTTTCTTT	CASSLNRGIGTFF
-	TRBV20-1	TRBJ1-2	-	TGCAGTGCTAGAGATCTTAACTATGGCTACACCTTC	CSARDLNYGYTF
TRBD1	TRBV7-2	TRBJ2-5	-	TGTGCCAGCAGCTATCAAGGGACAGTTCAAGAGACCCAGTACTTC	CASSYQGTVQETQYF
TRBD1	TRBV12-5	TRBJ2-3	-	TGTGCTAGTGGTTTGGGGACAGGCCGGTTGGATACGCAGTATTTT	CASGLGTGRLDTQYF
TRBD1	TRBV30	TRBJ2-7	many	TGTGCCTGGAGTGTAGGGGACAGGGCCTCCGCCGAGCAGTACTTC	CAWSVGDRASAEQYF
TRBD2	TRBV7-8	TRBJ2-1	many	TGTGCCAGCAGCCTAGCGGGAGTCACCTACAATGAGCAGTTCTTC	CASSLAGVTYNEQFF